Listed below are T cell receptor beta chains from one sample, sequenced in a study of cytomegalovirus exposure and HLA in healthy donors. Sequenced by immunoSEQ multiplex PCR; TCRdb stores in-frame clones only, minus some. Of approximately 100,000 clones listed, approximately 9% were seen once; the top ten hold 4.5% to 6%. The sample comprised PBMCs. All receptors derive from a man in his fifties or sixties in good health and CMV-seropositive. The CDR3 runs from the conserved cysteine through the conserved F or W. Each record gives: J gene, clone size, V gene, D gene, CDR3 protein, CDR3 DNA. A D gene is named only where the DNA matches it firmly. For some rows the clone size is stated as once, few or many, or as a class when expanded; others skip it.

j_gene: TRBJ2-2; abundance: few; v_gene: TRBV29-1; d_gene: NA; CDR3aa: CSVGQGNAGELFF; CDR3nt: TGCAGCGTTGGCCAGGGGAATGCAGGGGAGCTGTTTTTT
j_gene: TRBJ2-5; abundance: few; v_gene: TRBV5-5; d_gene: NA; CDR3aa: CASSFRGTAETQYF; CDR3nt: TGTGCCAGCAGTTTTCGGGGGACCGCAGAGACCCAGTACTTC
j_gene: TRBJ2-7; abundance: few; v_gene: TRBV5-1; d_gene: NA; CDR3aa: CASSLSGGTDNLKQYF; CDR3nt: TGCGCCAGCAGCTTGTCTGGCGGGACAGATAACCTAAAGCAGTACTTC
j_gene: TRBJ2-7; abundance: few; v_gene: TRBV18; d_gene: TRBD2; CDR3aa: CASSPTSGRPREQYF; CDR3nt: TGTGCCAGCTCCCCTACTAGCGGGAGACCGAGAGAGCAGTACTTC
j_gene: TRBJ2-2; abundance: NA; v_gene: TRBV7-9; d_gene: TRBD1; CDR3aa: CASSDRTGYTGELFF; CDR3nt: TGTGCCAGCAGCGACCGGACAGGGTACACCGGGGAGCTGTTTTTT
j_gene: TRBJ1-6; abundance: NA; v_gene: TRBV27; d_gene: NA; CDR3aa: CASSFSGAIRATNSPLHF; CDR3nt: TGTGCCAGCAGTTTCAGCGGGGCGATTAGGGCTACAAATTCACCCCTCCACTTT
j_gene: TRBJ1-6; abundance: few; v_gene: TRBV4-1; d_gene: TRBD1; CDR3aa: CASSKPGQGTIGGSPLHF; CDR3nt: TGCGCCAGCAGTAAACCGGGACAGGGGACCATCGGGGGTTCACCCCTCCACTTT
j_gene: TRBJ2-2; abundance: NA; v_gene: TRBV11-2; d_gene: NA; CDR3aa: CASSFSTAYTGELFF; CDR3nt: TGTGCCAGCAGCTTCAGCACAGCTTACACCGGGGAGCTGTTTTTT
j_gene: TRBJ2-4; abundance: few; v_gene: TRBV7-3; d_gene: NA; CDR3aa: CASSQGGWGVQYF; CDR3nt: TGTGCCAGCAGTCAGGGTGGGTGGGGGGTTCAGTACTTC
j_gene: TRBJ2-4; abundance: NA; v_gene: TRBV11-3; d_gene: NA; CDR3aa: CASSLGRGFAKNIQYF; CDR3nt: TGTGCCAGCAGCTTGGGGCGAGGATTTGCCAAAAACATTCAGTACTTC
j_gene: TRBJ2-7; abundance: NA; v_gene: TRBV28; d_gene: TRBD2; CDR3aa: CASRRTSGRVYEQYF; CDR3nt: TGTGCCAGCAGGAGGACTAGCGGGAGGGTCTACGAGCAGTACTTC
j_gene: TRBJ1-1; abundance: NA; v_gene: TRBV19; d_gene: NA; CDR3aa: CASSMDSMNTEAFF; CDR3nt: TGTGCCAGTAGTATGGACAGCATGAACACTGAAGCTTTCTTT
j_gene: TRBJ1-2; abundance: NA; v_gene: TRBV11-3; d_gene: NA; CDR3aa: CASSLLRGRVNYGYTF; CDR3nt: TGTGCCAGCAGCTTATTAAGGGGCAGAGTTAACTATGGCTACACCTTC
j_gene: TRBJ2-1; abundance: NA; v_gene: TRBV9; d_gene: NA; CDR3aa: CASSSRRTDYNEQFF; CDR3nt: TGTGCCAGCAGCTCCCGGAGGACTGACTACAATGAGCAGTTCTTC
j_gene: TRBJ1-1; abundance: NA; v_gene: TRBV7-2; d_gene: NA; CDR3aa: CASTIGQGYTEAFF; CDR3nt: TGTGCCAGCACCATAGGGCAGGGATACACTGAAGCTTTCTTT
j_gene: TRBJ2-1; abundance: many; v_gene: TRBV5-8; d_gene: TRBD1; CDR3aa: CASSSGDRAKFF; CDR3nt: TGTGCCAGCAGCTCAGGGGACAGGGCCAAGTTCTTC
j_gene: TRBJ2-5; abundance: NA; v_gene: TRBV15; d_gene: NA; CDR3aa: CATSRGDNQETQYF; CDR3nt: TGTGCCACCAGCAGAGGGGACAACCAAGAGACCCAGTACTTC
j_gene: TRBJ2-7; abundance: few; v_gene: TRBV29-1; d_gene: NA; CDR3aa: CSVVGGKTYEQYF; CDR3nt: TGCAGCGTTGTAGGGGGAAAGACCTACGAGCAGTACTTC
j_gene: TRBJ1-1; abundance: NA; v_gene: TRBV7-8; d_gene: NA; CDR3aa: CASSLVNSMNTEAFF; CDR3nt: TGTGCCAGCAGCTTAGTCAATTCCATGAACACTGAAGCTTTCTTT
j_gene: TRBJ2-7; abundance: NA; v_gene: TRBV20-1; d_gene: NA; CDR3aa: CSASSAAEQYF; CDR3nt: TGCAGTGCTAGTTCGGCGGCCGAGCAGTACTTC
j_gene: TRBJ2-3; abundance: medium-sized; v_gene: TRBV6-6; d_gene: NA; CDR3aa: CASTRERTDTQYF; CDR3nt: TGTGCCAGCACCCGGGAACGCACAGATACGCAGTATTTT
j_gene: TRBJ2-6; abundance: NA; v_gene: TRBV30; d_gene: NA; CDR3aa: CAWSRDSGANVLTF; CDR3nt: TGTGCCTGGAGCAGGGACTCTGGGGCCAACGTCCTGACTTTC
j_gene: TRBJ2-3; abundance: few; v_gene: TRBV13; d_gene: NA; CDR3aa: CASSSPLAWSRSSPPDTQYF; CDR3nt: TGTGCCAGCAGCTCCCCTCTGGCCTGGTCGCGGTCCTCCCCCCCAGATACGCAGTATTTT
j_gene: TRBJ2-5; abundance: few; v_gene: TRBV18; d_gene: TRBD1; CDR3aa: CASSRTGRETQYF; CDR3nt: TGTGCCAGCTCACGGACAGGGAGAGAGACCCAGTACTTC
j_gene: TRBJ2-2; abundance: few; v_gene: TRBV9; d_gene: NA; CDR3aa: CASSARGGGNTGELFF; CDR3nt: TGTGCCAGCAGCGCCCGAGGGGGGGGGAACACCGGGGAGCTGTTTTTT
j_gene: TRBJ1-2; abundance: few; v_gene: TRBV2; d_gene: NA; CDR3aa: CAGTTWGGQNGYTF; CDR3nt: TGTGCCGGAACCACGTGGGGGGGGCAGAATGGCTACACCTTC
j_gene: TRBJ1-2; abundance: NA; v_gene: TRBV29-1; d_gene: NA; CDR3aa: CSVVGVRERGHGYTF; CDR3nt: TGCAGCGTTGTTGGCGTCCGGGAGAGGGGCCATGGCTACACCTTC
j_gene: TRBJ1-6; abundance: NA; v_gene: TRBV10-1; d_gene: TRBD1; CDR3aa: CASSARTGDSPLHF; CDR3nt: TGCGCCAGCAGTGCACGGACAGGGGATTCACCCCTCCACTTT
j_gene: TRBJ1-1; abundance: NA; v_gene: TRBV7-3; d_gene: TRBD1; CDR3aa: CASSLTAGGRTEAFF; CDR3nt: TGTGCCAGCAGCTTAACCGCAGGGGGCCGCACTGAAGCTTTCTTT
j_gene: TRBJ2-7; abundance: NA; v_gene: TRBV28; d_gene: TRBD1; CDR3aa: CASSLTGTGEGLRVQYF; CDR3nt: TGTGCCAGCAGTTTGACCGGGACAGGTGAGGGCCTACGAGTGCAGTACTTC
j_gene: TRBJ2-3; abundance: few; v_gene: TRBV7-3; d_gene: NA; CDR3aa: CASSSTGVTDTQYF; CDR3nt: TGTGCCAGCAGCTCAACGGGAGTCACAGATACGCAGTATTTT
j_gene: TRBJ2-2; abundance: NA; v_gene: TRBV29-1; d_gene: TRBD2; CDR3aa: CSVEDRGSGRAGELFF; CDR3nt: TGCAGCGTTGAAGATCGGGGTAGCGGGAGGGCCGGGGAGCTGTTTTTT
j_gene: TRBJ2-7; abundance: few; v_gene: TRBV5-1; d_gene: NA; CDR3aa: CASSLGGLTYEQYF; CDR3nt: TGCGCCAGCAGCTTGGGAGGGTTAACCTACGAGCAGTACTTC
j_gene: TRBJ1-1; abundance: few; v_gene: TRBV7-3; d_gene: TRBD1; CDR3aa: CASSLTTGVNTEAFF; CDR3nt: TGTGCCAGCAGCTTAACAACAGGGGTTAACACTGAAGCTTTCTTT
j_gene: TRBJ1-1; abundance: NA; v_gene: TRBV29-1; d_gene: NA; CDR3aa: CSVEDGQGETEAFF; CDR3nt: TGCAGCGTTGAAGATGGGCAGGGTGAGACTGAAGCTTTCTTT
j_gene: TRBJ1-3; abundance: few; v_gene: TRBV15; d_gene: NA; CDR3aa: CATSRDGSSGNTIYF; CDR3nt: TGTGCCACCAGCAGAGATGGGAGCTCTGGAAACACCATATATTTT
j_gene: TRBJ2-1; abundance: NA; v_gene: TRBV5-1; d_gene: NA; CDR3aa: CASSLSGLNEQFF; CDR3nt: TGCGCCAGCAGCTTGAGCGGGTTAAATGAGCAGTTCTTC
j_gene: TRBJ1-1; abundance: few; v_gene: TRBV28; d_gene: NA; CDR3aa: CASSLLVPAEAFF; CDR3nt: TGTGCCAGCAGCCTACTCGTCCCTGCTGAAGCTTTCTTT
j_gene: TRBJ2-3; abundance: few; v_gene: TRBV7-9; d_gene: NA; CDR3aa: CASSPSLSTDTQYF; CDR3nt: TGTGCCAGCAGCCCCTCTCTAAGCACAGATACGCAGTATTTT
j_gene: TRBJ2-1; abundance: few; v_gene: TRBV21-1; d_gene: NA; CDR3aa: CASTSGTSGICEQFF; CDR3nt: TGTGCCAGCACTTCCGGGACTAGCGGGATATGTGAGCAGTTCTTC
j_gene: TRBJ2-7; abundance: few; v_gene: TRBV19; d_gene: TRBD2; CDR3aa: CASSIVAGDYEQYF; CDR3nt: TGTGCCAGTAGTATAGTAGCGGGAGACTACGAGCAGTACTTC
j_gene: TRBJ2-3; abundance: few; v_gene: TRBV2; d_gene: TRBD2; CDR3aa: CASMRREGTDTQYF; CDR3nt: TGTGCCAGCATGAGGCGGGAGGGCACAGATACGCAGTATTTT
j_gene: TRBJ2-7; abundance: few; v_gene: TRBV18; d_gene: TRBD1; CDR3aa: CASSPPGTEPYEQYF; CDR3nt: TGTGCCAGCTCACCACCCGGGACAGAGCCCTACGAGCAGTACTTC
j_gene: TRBJ1-4; abundance: few; v_gene: TRBV14; d_gene: TRBD1; CDR3aa: CASSPYLTAGTGSEKLFF; CDR3nt: TGTGCCAGCAGCCCCTACTTGACCGCCGGGACAGGGAGTGAAAAACTGTTTTTT